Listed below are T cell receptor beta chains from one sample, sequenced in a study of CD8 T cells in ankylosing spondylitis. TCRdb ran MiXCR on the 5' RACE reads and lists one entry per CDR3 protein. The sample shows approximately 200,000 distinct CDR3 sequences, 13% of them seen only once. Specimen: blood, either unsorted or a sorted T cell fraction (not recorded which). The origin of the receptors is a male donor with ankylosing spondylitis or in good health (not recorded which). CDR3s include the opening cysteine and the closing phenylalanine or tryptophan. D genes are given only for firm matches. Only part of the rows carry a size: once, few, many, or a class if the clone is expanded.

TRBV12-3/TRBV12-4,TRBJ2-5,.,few,TGTGCCAGCAGTTTTAATTTTGAGCGCCAAGAGACCCAGTACTTC,CASSFNFERQETQYF
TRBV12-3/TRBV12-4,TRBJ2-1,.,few,TGTGCCAGCAGTTTAGACCTTTACAATGAGCAGTTCTTC,CASSLDLYNEQFF
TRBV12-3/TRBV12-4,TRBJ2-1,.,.,TGTGCCAGCAGTCCTGACACGTTCAATGAGCAGTTCTTC,CASSPDTFNEQFF
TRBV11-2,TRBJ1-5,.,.,TGTGCCAGCAGGCGGGCGGGGCATGGGGATAGCAATCAGCCCCAGCATTTT,CASRRAGHGDSNQPQHF
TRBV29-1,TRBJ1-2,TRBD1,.,TGCAGCGCCGGACAGGGGGTCTATGGCTACACCTTC,CSAGQGVYGYTF
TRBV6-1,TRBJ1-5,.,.,TGTGCCAGCAGTGAGGGCCATCATAGCAATCAGCCCCAGCATTTT,CASSEGHHSNQPQHF
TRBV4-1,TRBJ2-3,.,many,TGCGCCAGCAGCCAAGTGGGGGTAATCACAGATACGCAGTATTTT,CASSQVGVITDTQYF
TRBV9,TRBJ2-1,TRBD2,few,TGTGCCAGCAGCGTAGGACTAGCGTGGAATGAGCAGTTCTTC,CASSVGLAWNEQFF
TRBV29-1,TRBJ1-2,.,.,TGCAGCGTTTCGGGAGATGTTTATGGCTACACCTTC,CSVSGDVYGYTF
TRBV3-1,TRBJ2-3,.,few,TGTGCCAGCAGCCAAGGAGAAGCTTACACAGATACGCAGTATTTT,CASSQGEAYTDTQYF
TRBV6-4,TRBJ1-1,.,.,TGTGCCAGCAGTGACTCGATAGGGGCAGGGGCCACTGAAGCTTTCTTT,CASSDSIGAGATEAFF
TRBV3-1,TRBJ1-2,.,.,TGTGCCAGCAGCCAAGCGGACAGCTCTGGGTTGTATGGCTACACCTTC,CASSQADSSGLYGYTF
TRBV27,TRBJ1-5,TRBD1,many,TGTGCCAGCAGTCTAAACCCGACAGGGGGGTGGCCCCAGCATTTT,CASSLNPTGGWPQHF
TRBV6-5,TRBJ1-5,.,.,TGTGCCAGCAGTTATCTAGGGGGAAATCAGCCCCAGCATTTT,CASSYLGGNQPQHF
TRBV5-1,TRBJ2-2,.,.,TGCGCCAGCAGCCTCTTCAGTGAGACCGGGGAGCTGTTTTTT,CASSLFSETGELFF
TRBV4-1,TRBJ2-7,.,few,TGCGCCAGCAGCCAAGATCTGAGGGGGGGCCCCTACGAGCAGTACTTC,CASSQDLRGGPYEQYF
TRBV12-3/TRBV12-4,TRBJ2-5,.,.,TGTGCCAGCAGTTTGTGGGGGGAGACCCAGTACTTC,CASSLWGETQYF
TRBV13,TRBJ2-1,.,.,TGTGCCAGCAGCTTAGACGAGGGGGTGAATGAGCAGTTCTTC,CASSLDEGVNEQFF
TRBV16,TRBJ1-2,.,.,TGTGCCAGCACCCAGGGTCTGGATGGCTACACCTTC,CASTQGLDGYTF
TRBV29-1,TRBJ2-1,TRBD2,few,TGCAGCGTTGATTCCGCGGGAGGCATCTACAATGAGCAGTTCTTC,CSVDSAGGIYNEQFF
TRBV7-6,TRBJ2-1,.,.,TGTGCCAGCAGCTTGACCCCCAGTCGGGATGAGCAGTTCTTC,CASSLTPSRDEQFF
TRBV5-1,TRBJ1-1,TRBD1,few,TGCGCCAGCAGCCAAGGACAGGGTAGGACTGAAGCTTTCTTT,CASSQGQGRTEAFF
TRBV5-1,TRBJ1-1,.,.,TGCGCCAGCAGCTTGGAAGGGTTTGCCGAGCCCAACGGTCGGGAAGCTTTCTTT,CASSLEGFAEPNGREAFF
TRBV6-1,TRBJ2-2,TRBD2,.,TGTGCCAGCGAAAGCGGGAGGGACACCGGGGAGCTGTTTTTT,CASESGRDTGELFF
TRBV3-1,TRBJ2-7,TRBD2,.,TGTGCCAGCAGCCAAGATGCGGGAGCCTACGAGCAGTACTTC,CASSQDAGAYEQYF
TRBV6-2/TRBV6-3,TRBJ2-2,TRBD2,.,TGTGCCAGCAGTCTGCTAGCGGGAGGCACCGGGGAGCTGTTTTTT,CASSLLAGGTGELFF
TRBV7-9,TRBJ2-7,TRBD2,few,TGTGCCAGCAGCCCAAGGGAGGGGTGGACCTCTTACGAGCAGTACTTC,CASSPREGWTSYEQYF
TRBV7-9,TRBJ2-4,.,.,TGTGCCAGCAGCTCGTCCGGGAAGACGAGGGACATTCAGTACTTC,CASSSSGKTRDIQYF
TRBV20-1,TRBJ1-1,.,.,TGCAGTGCTAGTCTGGCAGCACAAGCTTTCTTT,CSASLAAQAFF
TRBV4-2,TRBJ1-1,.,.,TGTGCCAGCAGCCAAGAAAGGGGGGTGAACACTGAAGCTTTCTTT,CASSQERGVNTEAFF
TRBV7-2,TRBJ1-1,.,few,TGTGCCAGCAGCTTTTTCGTGGCTGGGAGGACTGAAGCTTTCTTT,CASSFFVAGRTEAFF
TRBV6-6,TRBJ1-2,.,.,TGTGCCACTAGGGACGGCTATGGCTACACCTTC,CATRDGYGYTF
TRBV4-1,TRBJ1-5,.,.,TGCGCCAGCAGCCAAGTTGGGCCGAGTCAGCCCCAGCATTTT,CASSQVGPSQPQHF
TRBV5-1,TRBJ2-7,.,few,TGCGCCAGCGTGGGTGACACTCCCTACGAGCAGTACTTC,CASVGDTPYEQYF
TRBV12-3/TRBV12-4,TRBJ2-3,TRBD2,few,TGTGCCAGCATTGGACTAGCGGGGTCCTCCATCACAGATACGCAGTATTTT,CASIGLAGSSITDTQYF
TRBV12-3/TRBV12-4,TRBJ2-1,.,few,TGTGCCAGCAGACTGACGGCCACCTACAATGAGCAGTTCTTC,CASRLTATYNEQFF
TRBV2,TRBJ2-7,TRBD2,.,TGTGCCAGCAAAGGGACTAGCGGGATGCCCTTCTACGAGCAGTACTTC,CASKGTSGMPFYEQYF
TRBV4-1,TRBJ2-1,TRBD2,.,TGCGCCAGCAGCCACCTAGCGGGAGTGGTCTACAATGAGCAGTTCTTC,CASSHLAGVVYNEQFF
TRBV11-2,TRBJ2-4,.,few,TGTGCCAGCAGCCCATCAGTGCCAACTCGGTCCAAAAACATTCAGTACTTC,CASSPSVPTRSKNIQYF